The rows below give T cell receptor beta chains drawn from one sample of a study of T cells in Graves' hyperthyroidism and ophthalmopathy. Each CDR3 protein gets one entry after TCRdb re-called the multiplex PCR reads with MiXCR. The sample records 300,000 to 500,000 distinct CDR3 sequences, roughly 13% being singletons. The sequenced material came from blood. Receptors were obtained from a man aged 50-60 years with Graves' ophthalmopathy. CDR3s include the opening cysteine and the closing phenylalanine or tryptophan. A D gene is named only where the DNA matches it firmly. Clone size is given for some rows only: seen once, a few or many times, or a class if the clone is expanded.

>many|.|TRBJ2-1|TRBV3-1
CASSVSGTYNEQFF
TGTGCCAGCAGCGTGTCAGGTACCTACAATGAGCAGTTCTTC
>.|TRBD1|TRBJ2-1|TRBV10-3
CAISEDRWDRGDNEQFF
TGTGCCATCAGTGAAGATCGTTGGGACAGGGGCGACAATGAGCAGTTCTTC
>.|TRBD2|TRBJ2-3|TRBV19
CASSMKLAGGTDTQYF
TGTGCCAGTAGTATGAAGCTAGCGGGAGGTACAGATACGCAGTATTTT
>many|.|TRBJ1-1|TRBV28
CASSSPAHSAEAFF
TGTGCCAGCAGTTCCCCGGCCCATTCAGCCGAAGCTTTCTTT
>.|.|TRBJ2-7|TRBV10-3
CAISGVSPLEQYF
TGTGCCATCAGTGGCGTCAGCCCATTGGAGCAGTACTTC
>many|TRBD2|TRBJ2-1|TRBV10-3
CAINLSGGSYNEQFF
TGTGCCATCAACCTTAGCGGGGGCTCCTACAATGAGCAGTTCTTC
>.|.|TRBJ2-7|TRBV6-1
CASSQPGSIDREQYF
TGTGCCAGCAGTCAGCCGGGATCCATAGATCGCGAGCAGTACTTC
>many|.|TRBJ2-1|TRBV3-1
CASSQDPSPSDEQFF
TGTGCCAGCAGCCAAGACCCTAGTCCCTCCGATGAGCAGTTCTTC
>.|.|TRBJ1-1|TRBV6-1
CASRTGDFEAFF
TGTGCCAGCAGGACCGGGGACTTTGAAGCTTTCTTT
>many|.|TRBJ1-1|TRBV12-3/TRBV12-4
CASSVQRGGTEAFF
TGTGCCAGCAGTGTTCAGAGGGGCGGCACTGAAGCTTTCTTT
>.|TRBD1|TRBJ2-5|TRBV20-1
CSARNDRESAGTQYF
TGCAGTGCTAGAAACGACAGGGAGAGTGCGGGGACCCAGTACTTC
>.|.|TRBJ2-7|TRBV7-9
CASSSGSYEQCF
TGTGCCAGCAGCTCAGGTTCCTACGAGCAGTGCTTC
>.|.|TRBJ1-1|TRBV2
CAPAEDSHTEAFF
TGTGCCCCAGCGGAGGACAGCCACACTGAAGCTTTCTTT
>.|TRBD2|TRBJ2-1|TRBV30
CAWSGLPKQRKRGTSDNEQFF
TGTGCCTGGAGCGGTCTCCCTAAGCAGCGAAAGAGGGGGACTAGCGACAATGAGCAGTTCTTC
>many|.|TRBJ1-1|TRBV11-3
CASSRFLGNTEAFF
TGTGCCAGCAGCCGGTTTCTGGGGAACACTGAAGCTTTCTTT
>many|.|TRBJ2-3|TRBV12-3/TRBV12-4
CASSLGGITDTQYF
TGTGCCAGCAGTTTAGGGGGGATCACAGATACGCAGTATTTT
>.|.|TRBJ2-2|TRBV12-3/TRBV12-4
CASSFGLTSGELFF
TGTGCCAGCAGTTTTGGTTTAACTTCCGGGGAGCTGTTTTTT
>.|.|TRBJ2-7|TRBV28
CASSPPGLLSYEQYF
TGTGCCAGCAGCCCCCCGGGACTCCTCTCCTACGAGCAGTACTTC
>.|TRBD2|TRBJ2-5|TRBV5-4
CASSFNGKLAVQETQYF
TGTGCCAGCAGCTTTAATGGAAAACTAGCGGTACAAGAGACCCAGTACTTC
>many|TRBD1|TRBJ2-7|TRBV13
CASSLGRQGPYEQYF
TGTGCCAGCAGCTTAGGGCGACAGGGGCCCTACGAGCAGTACTTC
>many|.|TRBJ1-5|TRBV20-1
CSAVTGLGQPQHF
TGCAGTGCAGTTACAGGGTTGGGTCAGCCCCAGCATTTT
>many|.|TRBJ2-7|TRBV11-1
CASSRWTDTYEQYF
TGTGCCAGCAGCCGCTGGACAGATACCTACGAGCAGTACTTC
>many|TRBD1|TRBJ1-1|TRBV2
CASRTQTGENTEAFF
TGTGCCAGCAGGACTCAAACAGGGGAGAACACTGAAGCTTTCTTT
>many|.|TRBJ2-6|TRBV27
CASRGTSGANVLTF
TGTGCCAGCAGGGGGACCTCTGGGGCCAACGTCCTGACTTTC
>many|.|TRBJ2-7|TRBV29-1
CSVQDSTYEQYF
TGCAGCGTTCAGGACAGTACCTACGAGCAGTACTTC
>many|TRBD2|TRBJ2-3|TRBV20-1
CSASAGLAKFGADTQYF
TGCAGTGCTAGTGCGGGACTAGCCAAGTTCGGGGCAGATACGCAGTATTTT
>few|TRBD2|TRBJ2-1|TRBV6-1
CASSPVSGRFNNEQFF
TGTGCCAGCAGTCCCGTCAGCGGGAGATTTAACAATGAGCAGTTCTTC
>few|.|TRBJ2-7|TRBV25-1
CASRDDATYEQYF
TGTGCCAGCAGGGATGACGCTACCTACGAGCAGTACTTC
>.|.|TRBJ2-1|TRBV2
CASVTRSSYNEQFF
TGTGCCAGCGTAACCCGAAGCTCCTACAATGAGCAGTTCTTC